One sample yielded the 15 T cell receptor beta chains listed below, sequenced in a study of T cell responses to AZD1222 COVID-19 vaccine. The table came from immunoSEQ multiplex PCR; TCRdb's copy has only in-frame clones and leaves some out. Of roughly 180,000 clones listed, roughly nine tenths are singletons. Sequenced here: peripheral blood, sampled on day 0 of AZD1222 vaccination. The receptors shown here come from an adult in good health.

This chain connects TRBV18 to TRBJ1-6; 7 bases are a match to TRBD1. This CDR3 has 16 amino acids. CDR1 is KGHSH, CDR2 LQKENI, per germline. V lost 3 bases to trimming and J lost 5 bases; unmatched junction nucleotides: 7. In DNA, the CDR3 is TGTGCCAGCTCACCCTCACGACAGGGTAATAATTCACCCCTCCACTTT. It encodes CASSPSRQGNNSPLHF. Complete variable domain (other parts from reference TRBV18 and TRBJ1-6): NAGVMQNPRHLVRRRGQEARLRCSPMKGHSHVYWYRQLPEEGLKFMVYLQKENIIDESGMPKERFSAEFPKEGPSILRIQQVVRGDSAAYFCASSPSRQGNNSPLHFGNGTRLTVT.

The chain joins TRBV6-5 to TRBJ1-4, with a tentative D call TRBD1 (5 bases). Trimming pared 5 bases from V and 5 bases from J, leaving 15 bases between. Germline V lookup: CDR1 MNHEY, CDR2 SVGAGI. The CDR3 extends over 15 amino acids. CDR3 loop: CASSLGGRNNEKLFF. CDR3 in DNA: TGTGCCAGCAGTCTTGGGGGACGGAACAATGAAAAACTGTTTTTT.

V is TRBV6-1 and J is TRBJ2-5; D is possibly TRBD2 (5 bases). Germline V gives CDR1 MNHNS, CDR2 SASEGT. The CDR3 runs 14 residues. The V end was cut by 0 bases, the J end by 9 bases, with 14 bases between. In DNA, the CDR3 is TGTGCCAGCAGTGAAGCTAGTAGAGGAGGTCCCCAGTACTTC. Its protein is CASSEASRGGPQYF.

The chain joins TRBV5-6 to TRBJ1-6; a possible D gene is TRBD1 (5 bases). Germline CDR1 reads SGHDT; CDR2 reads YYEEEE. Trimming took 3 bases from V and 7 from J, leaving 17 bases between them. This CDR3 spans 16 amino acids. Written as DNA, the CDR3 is TGTGCCAGCAGCTGGGGTGGGGCAGCGAGGAATTCACCCCTCCACTTT. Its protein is CASSWGGAARNSPLHF.

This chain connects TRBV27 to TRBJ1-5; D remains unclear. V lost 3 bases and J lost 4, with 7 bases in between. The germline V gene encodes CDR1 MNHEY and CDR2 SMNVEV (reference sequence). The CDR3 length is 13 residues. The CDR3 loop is CASSLGVNQPQHF. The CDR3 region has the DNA TGTGCCAGCAGTTTGGGCGTAAATCAGCCCCAGCATTTT.

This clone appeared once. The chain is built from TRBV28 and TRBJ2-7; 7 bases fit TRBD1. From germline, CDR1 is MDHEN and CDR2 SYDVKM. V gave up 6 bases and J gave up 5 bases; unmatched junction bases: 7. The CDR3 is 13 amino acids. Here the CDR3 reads CASSSTGYDEQYF. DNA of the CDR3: TGTGCCAGCAGCTCGACAGGGTATGACGAGCAGTACTTC.

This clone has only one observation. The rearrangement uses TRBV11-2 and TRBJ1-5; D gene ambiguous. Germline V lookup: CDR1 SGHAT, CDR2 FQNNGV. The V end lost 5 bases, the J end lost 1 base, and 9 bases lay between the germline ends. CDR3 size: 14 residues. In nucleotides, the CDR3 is TGTGCCAGCAGCCCCGGACGGAGCAATCAGCCCCAGCATTTT. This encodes CASSPGRSNQPQHF.

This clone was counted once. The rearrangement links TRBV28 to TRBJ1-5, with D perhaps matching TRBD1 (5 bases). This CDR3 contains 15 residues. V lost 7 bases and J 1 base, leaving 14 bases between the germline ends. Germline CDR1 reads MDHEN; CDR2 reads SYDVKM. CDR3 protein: CASNSGFLSNQPQHF. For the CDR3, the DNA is TGTGCCAGCAATTCAGGGTTTTTGAGCAATCAGCCCCAGCATTTT.

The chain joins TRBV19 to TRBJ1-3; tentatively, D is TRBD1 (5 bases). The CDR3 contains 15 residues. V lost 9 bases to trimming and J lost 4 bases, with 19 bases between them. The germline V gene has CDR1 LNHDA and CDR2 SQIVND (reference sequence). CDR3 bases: TGTGCCAGCCTGGGGCCCAGAGTTAGAGGAAACACCATATATTTT. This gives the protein CASLGPRVRGNTIYF. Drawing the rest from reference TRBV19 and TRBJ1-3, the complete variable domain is DGGITQSPKYLFRKEGQNVTLSCEQNLNHDAMYWYRQDPGQGLRLIYYSQIVNDFQKGDIAEGYSVSREKKESFPLTVTSAQKNPTAFYLCASLGPRVRGNTIYFGEGSWLTVV.

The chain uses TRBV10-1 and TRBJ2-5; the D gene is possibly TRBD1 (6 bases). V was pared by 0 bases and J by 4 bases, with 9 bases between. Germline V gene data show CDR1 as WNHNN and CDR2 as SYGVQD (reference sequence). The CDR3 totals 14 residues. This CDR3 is CASSESGALETQYF. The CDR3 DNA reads TGCGCCAGCAGTGAGTCGGGGGCTCTAGAGACCCAGTACTTC.

The CDR3 sequence: CASSLDEVSRARNTIYF. CDR3 bases: TGCGCCAGCAGCTTGGACGAGGTCTCCAGGGCAAGAAACACCATATATTTT. V usage is TRBV5-1 and J usage is TRBJ1-3, with TRBD1 as a possible D gene (5 bases). V gave up 0 bases and J gave up 5 bases, with 18 bases separating them. This CDR3 has 17 residues. Germline assignment: CDR1 SGHRS and CDR2 YFSETQ.

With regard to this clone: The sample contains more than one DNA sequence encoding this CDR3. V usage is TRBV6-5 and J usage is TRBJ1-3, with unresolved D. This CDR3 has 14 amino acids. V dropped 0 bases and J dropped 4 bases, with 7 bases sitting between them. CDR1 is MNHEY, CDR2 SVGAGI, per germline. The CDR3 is CASSYSTGGNTIYF. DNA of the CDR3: TGTGCCAGCAGTTACTCGACTGGGGGAAACACCATATATTTT.

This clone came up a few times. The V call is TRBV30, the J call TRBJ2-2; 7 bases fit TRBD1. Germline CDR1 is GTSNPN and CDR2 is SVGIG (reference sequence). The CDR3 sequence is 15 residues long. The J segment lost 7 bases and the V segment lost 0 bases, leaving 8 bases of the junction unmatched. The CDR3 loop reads CAWSVPGQSNGELFF. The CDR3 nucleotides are TGTGCCTGGAGTGTACCGGGACAGTCAAACGGGGAGCTGTTTTTT.

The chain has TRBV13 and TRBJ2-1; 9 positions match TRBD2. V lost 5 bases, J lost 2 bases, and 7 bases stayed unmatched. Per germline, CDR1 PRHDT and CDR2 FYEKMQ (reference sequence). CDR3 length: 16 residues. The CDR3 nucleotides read TGTGCCAGCAGCATGTATAGCGGGAGACCCTACAATGAGCAGTTCTTC. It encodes CASSMYSGRPYNEQFF.

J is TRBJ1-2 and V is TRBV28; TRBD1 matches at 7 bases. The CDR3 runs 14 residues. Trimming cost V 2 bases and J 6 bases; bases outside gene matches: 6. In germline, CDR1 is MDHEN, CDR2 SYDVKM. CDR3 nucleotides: TGTGCCAGCAGTTTAATAGGGGGCGGTAATGGCTACACCTTC. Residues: CASSLIGGGNGYTF.